This T cell receptor beta chain was sequenced for a study of cytomegalovirus exposure and HLA in healthy donors. Germline V gives CDR1 LNHDA, CDR2 SQIVND (reference sequence). The CDR3 consists of 15 residues. Trimming at V came to 4 bases and at J to 5 bases, leaving 8 bases not matched to a gene. A remark on this clone: Its antigen is currently unknown.

The primer mix had 60 Vbeta and 13 Jbeta primers. As processed by the authors: As a later analysis found, there were about 80 million unique TCR beta chains, of which roughly 11 million were shared. Here immunoSEQ multiplex PCR was the method, and the copy in TCRdb shows in-frame clones only, minus some. Clone size and V and J calls were adopted from that table, with D and trimming inferred from the DNA. The profile shows approximately 110,000 clones, about 74% of them singletons. Regarding the study as a whole: CMV serostatus was the only recorded immune exposure for donors.

The sequence came from a man aged 25 to 40 in good health and CMV-seropositive. J is TRBJ2-5 and V is TRBV19, with 9 bases identical to TRBD1. The sequencing sample was made of PBMCs. This CDR3 reads CASSTRTGVGETQYF. The CDR3 DNA reads TGTGCCAGTAGTACCCGGACAGGGGTAGGGGAGACCCAGTACTTC.